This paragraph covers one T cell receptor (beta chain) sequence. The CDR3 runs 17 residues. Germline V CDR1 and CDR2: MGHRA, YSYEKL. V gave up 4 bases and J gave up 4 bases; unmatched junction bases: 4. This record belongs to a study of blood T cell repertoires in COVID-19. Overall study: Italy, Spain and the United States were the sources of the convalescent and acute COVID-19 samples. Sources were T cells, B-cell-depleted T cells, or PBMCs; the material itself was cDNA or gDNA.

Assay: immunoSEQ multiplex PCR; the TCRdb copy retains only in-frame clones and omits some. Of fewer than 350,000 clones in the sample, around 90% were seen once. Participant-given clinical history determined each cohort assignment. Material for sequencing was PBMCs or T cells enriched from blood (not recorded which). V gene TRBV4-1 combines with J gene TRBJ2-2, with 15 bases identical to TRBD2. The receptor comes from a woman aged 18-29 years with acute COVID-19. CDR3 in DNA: TGCGCCAGCAGCCCGCGGACTAGCGGGAGGGCCACCGGGGAGCTGTTTTTT. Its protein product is CASSPRTSGRATGELFF.